Following are 14 T cell receptor beta chains from one sample sequenced in a study of T cells in Graves' hyperthyroidism and ophthalmopathy. TCR beta CDR3 sequences were amplified from RNA transcripts. The HTBI primer set was used in a first-round RT-PCR of the TCR CDR3. TCRdb reanalysed the multiplex PCR reads using MiXCR and keeps one entry per CDR3 protein. The sample yields 600,000 to 750,000 distinct CDR3 sequences, approximately 15% seen once. Input material: blood. The receptors come from a man aged 45 to 65 with Graves' hyperthyroidism.

V usage is TRBV9 and J usage is TRBJ2-7; D is unresolved. V gave up 4 bases and J gave up 3 bases, with 11 bases separating them. Germline V gene lookup returns CDR1 SGDLS and CDR2 YYNGEE. This CDR3 contains 13 residues. The DNA for the CDR3 is TGTGCCAGCAGCACCTCGGACGGCTACGAGCAGTACTTC. Protein sequence: CASSTSDGYEQYF.

A few counts support this clonotype. The rearrangement uses TRBV6-2 or TRBV6-3 and TRBJ2-1; D may be TRBD2 (5 bases). The CDR3 is made up of 16 amino acids. Trimming left V 6 bases short and J 10 bases short, with 25 bases between. Per germline, CDR1 MNHEY and CDR2 SVGEGT. CDR3 sequence (DNA): TGTGCCAGCAGCCCCCAAAAGCGGTCCTCACCGAGAGAGCAGTTCTTC. Protein sequence: CASSPQKRSSPREQFF.

This clonotype was found many times. The chain has TRBV27 and TRBJ2-1, with 7 bases lining up with TRBD1. CDR1 is MNHEY, CDR2 SMNVEV, per germline (reference sequence). The CDR3 has 16 amino acids. V shed 5 bases and J 7 bases; nucleotides not matched to a gene: 14. CDR3 loop: CASSPVAKGAWNEQFF. CDR3 DNA: TGTGCCAGCAGTCCCGTGGCGAAGGGGGCTTGGAATGAGCAGTTCTTC.

The rearrangement links TRBV20-1 to TRBJ2-7; 14 bases are a match to TRBD2. V trimming: 3 bases; J trimming: 6 bases; junction bases outside the gene matches: 1. This CDR3 is built from 13 residues. CDR1 and CDR2 from the germline V gene are DFQATT and SNEGSKA (reference sequence). The CDR3 loop reads CSARTSGGVEQYF. Here the CDR3 DNA reads TGCAGTGCTAGGACTAGCGGGGGGGTCGAGCAGTACTTC.

The CDR3 loop is CASSLFRQGSYGYTF. The CDR3 DNA reads as TGTGCCAGCAGTTTGTTTCGACAGGGTTCCTATGGCTACACCTTC. J is TRBJ1-2 and V is TRBV28; TRBD1 aligns across 7 bases. The CDR3 has 15 residues. Losses at the gene ends were 3 bases for V and 4 bases for J; bases not matched to a gene: 8. Looked up from germline, CDR1 is MDHEN and CDR2 is SYDVKM.

The chain is built from TRBV7-2 and TRBJ1-6, with D maybe TRBD1 (6 bases). There are 15 residues in the CDR3. In germline, CDR1 is SGHTA, CDR2 FQGNSA. Between the trimmed V and J ends, which lost 4 bases and 5 bases, there was a span of 12 bases. The CDR3 bases are TGTGCCAGCAGCTCTCAGGGGCTGGATAATTCACCCCTCCACTTT. Translated: CASSSQGLDNSPLHF.

This clonotype was seen only a few times. The gene calls are TRBV19 and TRBJ2-1; D is perhaps TRBD1 or TRBD2 (5 bases each). CDR3 length: 14 residues. V lost 6 bases and J 5 bases, leaving 14 bases between the germline ends. CDR1 is LNHDA and CDR2 is SQIVND in the germline V gene (reference sequence). DNA of the CDR3: TGTGCCAGTAGCGATGGGACGGAAAACAATGAGCAGTTCTTC. This codes for CASSDGTENNEQFF.

This clonotype was counted at least ten times. The chain uses TRBV3-1 and TRBJ2-7, with D perhaps matching TRBD2 (7 bases). The germline V gene has CDR1 LGHDT and CDR2 YNNKEL (reference sequence). V lost 1 base, J lost 7 bases, and 17 bases lay in between. The CDR3 spans 15 residues. CDR3 bases: TGTGCCAGCAGCCAAGGGCCCTCGGGGGGCGCGGAGCAGTACTTC. Its protein is CASSQGPSGGAEQYF.

The chain uses TRBV19 and TRBJ2-1, with 9 bases that match TRBD2. With 1 base clipped from V and 6 bases from J, the junction kept 7 bases outside the gene matches. Germline assignment: CDR1 LNHDA and CDR2 SQIVND (reference sequence). There are 16 residues in the CDR3. The chain's CDR3 is CASSIVAGGPPNEQFF. In DNA form, the CDR3 reads TGTGCCAGTAGTATAGTGGCGGGAGGGCCTCCCAATGAGCAGTTCTTC.

The V call is TRBV15, the J call TRBJ2-5; D may be TRBD1 or TRBD2 (6 bases each). V gave up 1 base and J gave up 4 bases, with 10 bases separating them. The germline CDR1 and CDR2 sequences are LNHNV and YYDKDF (reference sequence). This CDR3 is built from 14 residues. The CDR3 region is CATSRAGAPETQYF. The CDR3 DNA sequence: TGTGCCACCAGCAGAGCGGGGGCCCCAGAGACCCAGTACTTC.

This clonotype was recorded at least ten times. This chain links TRBV12-3 or TRBV12-4 with TRBJ1-2, with D possibly matching TRBD1 (5 bases). This CDR3 has 15 residues. The V and J ends lost 3 bases and 6 bases respectively, with 17 bases between them. The DNA for the CDR3 is TGTGCCAGCAGTTTTCTCAGTGACAGCCCTAATGGCTACACCTTC. It yields the protein CASSFLSDSPNGYTF.

This clonotype was counted ten times or more. This sequence joins TRBV10-3 and TRBJ1-1, with D perhaps TRBD1 (5 bases). Germline V gene data show CDR1 as ENHRY and CDR2 as SYGVKD. Trimming left V 5 bases short and J 10 bases short, with 20 bases between. This CDR3 has 14 residues. In DNA form, the CDR3 reads TGTGCCATCAGTTCAGAGGGGTCCACACTGACAGCTTTCTTT. Translating it yields CAISSEGSTLTAFF.

The CDR3 DNA reads as TGTGCCAACCAACAAAAAGGCTATGGCTACACCTTC. This encodes CANQQKGYGYTF. The chain combines TRBV28 with TRBJ1-2, with D hard to call. Between the trimmed V and J ends, which lost 10 bases and 4 bases, there was a span of 13 bases. This CDR3 is built from 12 residues. The germline V gene encodes CDR1 MDHEN and CDR2 SYDVKM.

This chain connects TRBV25-1 to TRBJ2-3; the D is unclear. Per the germline V gene, CDR1 is MGHDK and CDR2 is SYGVNS. This CDR3 region has 14 residues. Trimming left V 0 bases short and J 5 bases short, with 9 bases between. CDR3 coding DNA: TGTGCCAGCAGTGAATATCGACACGGAGATACGCAGTATTTT. Encoded protein: CASSEYRHGDTQYF.